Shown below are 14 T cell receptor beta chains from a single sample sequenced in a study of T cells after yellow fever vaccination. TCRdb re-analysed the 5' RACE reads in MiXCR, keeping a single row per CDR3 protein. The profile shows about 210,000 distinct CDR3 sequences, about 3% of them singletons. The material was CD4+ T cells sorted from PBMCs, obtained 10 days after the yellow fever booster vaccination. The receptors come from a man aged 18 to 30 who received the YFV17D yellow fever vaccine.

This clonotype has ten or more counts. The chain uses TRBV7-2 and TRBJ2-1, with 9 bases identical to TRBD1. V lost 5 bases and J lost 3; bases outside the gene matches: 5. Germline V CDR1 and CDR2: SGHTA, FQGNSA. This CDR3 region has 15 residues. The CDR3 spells CASSTGQGNYNEQFF. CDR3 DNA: TGTGCCAGCAGCACGGGACAGGGTAACTACAATGAGCAGTTCTTC. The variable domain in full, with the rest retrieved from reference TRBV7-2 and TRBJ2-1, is GAGVSQSPSNKVTEKGKDVELRCDPISGHTALYWYRQSLGQGLEFLIYFQGNSAPDKSGLPSDRFSAERTGGSVSTLTIQRTQQEDSAVYLCASSTGQGNYNEQFFGPGTRLTVL.

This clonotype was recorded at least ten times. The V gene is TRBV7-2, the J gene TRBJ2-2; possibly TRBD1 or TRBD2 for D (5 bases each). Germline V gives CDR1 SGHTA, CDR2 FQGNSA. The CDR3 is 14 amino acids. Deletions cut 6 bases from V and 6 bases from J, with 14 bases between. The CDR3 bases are TGTGCCAGCAGACTAGTGGGACCGTCCGGGGAGCTGTTTTTT. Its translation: CASRLVGPSGELFF.

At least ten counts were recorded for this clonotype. The CDR3 DNA reads as TGTGCCAGCAGCACCCGTAGCGGGGGGCCCAATGAGCAGTTCTTC. Amino acids: CASSTRSGGPNEQFF. The V and J genes are TRBV7-8 and TRBJ2-1; 10 bases fit TRBD2. CDR3 length equals 15 residues. The germline CDR1 and CDR2 sequences are SGHVS and FQNEAQ. J gave up 6 bases and V 5 bases, and 7 bases lay outside the gene matches.

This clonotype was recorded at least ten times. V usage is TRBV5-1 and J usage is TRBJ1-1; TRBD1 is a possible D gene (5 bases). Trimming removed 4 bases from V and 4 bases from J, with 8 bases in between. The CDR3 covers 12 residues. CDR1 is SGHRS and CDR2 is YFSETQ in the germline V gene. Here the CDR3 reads CASSRDPTEAFF. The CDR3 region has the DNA TGCGCCAGCAGCAGGGACCCCACTGAAGCTTTCTTT.

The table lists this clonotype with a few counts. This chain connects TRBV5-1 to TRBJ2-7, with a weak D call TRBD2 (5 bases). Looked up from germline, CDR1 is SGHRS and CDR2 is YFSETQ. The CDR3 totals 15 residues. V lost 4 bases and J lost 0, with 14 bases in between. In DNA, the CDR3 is TGCGCCAGCAGCCCTAGGGAGATTGGCTCCTACGAGCAGTACTTC. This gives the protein CASSPREIGSYEQYF.

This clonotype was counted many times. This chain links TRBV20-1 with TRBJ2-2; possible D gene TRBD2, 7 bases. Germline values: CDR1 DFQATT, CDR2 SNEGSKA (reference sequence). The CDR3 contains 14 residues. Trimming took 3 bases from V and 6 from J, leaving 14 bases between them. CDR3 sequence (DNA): TGCAGTGCTAGCGTGTGGGGGGGCCCCGGGGAGCTGTTTTTT. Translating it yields CSASVWGGPGELFF.

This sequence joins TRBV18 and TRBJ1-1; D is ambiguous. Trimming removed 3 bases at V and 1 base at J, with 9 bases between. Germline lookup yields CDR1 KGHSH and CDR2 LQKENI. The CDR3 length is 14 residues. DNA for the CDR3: TGTGCCAGCTCACCTATTAAAGAGAACACTGAAGCTTTCTTT. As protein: CASSPIKENTEAFF.

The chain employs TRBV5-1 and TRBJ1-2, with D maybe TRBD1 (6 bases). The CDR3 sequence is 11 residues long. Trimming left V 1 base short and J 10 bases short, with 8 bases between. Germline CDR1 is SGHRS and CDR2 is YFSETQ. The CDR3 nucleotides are TGCGCCAGCAGCTTGAGGGGGAACTACACCTTC. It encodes CASSLRGNYTF.

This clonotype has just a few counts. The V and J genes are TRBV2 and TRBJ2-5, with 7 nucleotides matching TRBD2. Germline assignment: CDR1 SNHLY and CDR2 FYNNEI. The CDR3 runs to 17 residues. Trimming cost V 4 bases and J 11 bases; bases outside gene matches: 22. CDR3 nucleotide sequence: TGTGCCAGCAGTGTCGTGGGATCGCTTGAGCGGGGTTCCTTACAGTACTTC. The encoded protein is CASSVVGSLERGSLQYF.

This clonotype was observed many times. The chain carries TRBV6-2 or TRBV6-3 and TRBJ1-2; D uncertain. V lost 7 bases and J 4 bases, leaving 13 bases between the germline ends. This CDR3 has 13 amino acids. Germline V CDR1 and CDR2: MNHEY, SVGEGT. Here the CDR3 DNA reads TGTGCCAGCACCCCGTTTGAACTCTATGGCTACACCTTC. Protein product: CASTPFELYGYTF.

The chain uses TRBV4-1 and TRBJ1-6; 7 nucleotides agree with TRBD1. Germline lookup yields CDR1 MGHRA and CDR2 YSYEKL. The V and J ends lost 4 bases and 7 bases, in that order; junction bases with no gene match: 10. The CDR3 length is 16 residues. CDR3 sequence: CASSRGLPGQNSPLHF. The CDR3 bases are TGCGCCAGCAGCCGCGGACTTCCGGGACAGAATTCACCCCTCCACTTT.

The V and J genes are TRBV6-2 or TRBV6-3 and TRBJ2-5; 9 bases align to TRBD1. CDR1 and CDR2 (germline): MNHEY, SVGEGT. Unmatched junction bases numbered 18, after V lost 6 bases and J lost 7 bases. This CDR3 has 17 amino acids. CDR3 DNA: TGTGCCAGCAGCCGCCCTAGGACAGGGGAAAGAGGGGGGACCCAGTACTTC. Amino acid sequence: CASSRPRTGERGGTQYF.

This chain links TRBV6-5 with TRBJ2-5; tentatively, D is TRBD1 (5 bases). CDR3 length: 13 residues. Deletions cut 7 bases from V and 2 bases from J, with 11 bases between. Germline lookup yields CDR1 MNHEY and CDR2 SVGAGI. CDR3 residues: CASTAPGQETQYF. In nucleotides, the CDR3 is TGTGCCAGCACCGCACCAGGGCAAGAGACCCAGTACTTC.

In DNA form, the CDR3 reads TGTGCCAGCAGCTTAGAAAAGGGGACCGCGGTTCCAGATACGCAGTATTTT. It yields the protein CASSLEKGTAVPDTQYF. The gene calls are TRBV5-4 and TRBJ2-3; D is possibly TRBD1 or TRBD2 (5 bases each). The CDR3 is 17 amino acids. V dropped 2 bases and J dropped 4 bases, with 20 bases sitting between them. The V gene's germline CDR1 is SGHNT and CDR2 YYREEE (reference sequence).